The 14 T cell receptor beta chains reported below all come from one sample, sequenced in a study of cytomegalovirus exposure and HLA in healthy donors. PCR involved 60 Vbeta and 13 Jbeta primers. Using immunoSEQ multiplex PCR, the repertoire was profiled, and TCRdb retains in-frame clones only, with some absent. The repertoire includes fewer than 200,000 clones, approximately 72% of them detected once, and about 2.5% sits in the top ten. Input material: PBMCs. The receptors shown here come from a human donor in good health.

As DNA, the CDR3 is TGCGCCAGCACAGGGAACACTGAAGCTTTCTTT. Amino acid sequence: CASTGNTEAFF. The V gene is TRBV5-1, the J gene TRBJ1-1; D unresolved. The CDR3 is 11 amino acids. With 6 bases removed from V and 1 base from J, the gap between germline ends came to 4 bases. CDR1 and CDR2 (germline): SGHRS, YFSETQ. Drawing the rest from reference TRBV5-1 and TRBJ1-1, the complete variable domain is KAGVTQTPRYLIKTRGQQVTLSCSPISGHRSVSWYQQTPGQGLQFLFEYFSETQRNKGNFPGRFSGRQFSNSRSEMNVSTLELGDSALYLCASTGNTEAFFGQGTRLTVV.

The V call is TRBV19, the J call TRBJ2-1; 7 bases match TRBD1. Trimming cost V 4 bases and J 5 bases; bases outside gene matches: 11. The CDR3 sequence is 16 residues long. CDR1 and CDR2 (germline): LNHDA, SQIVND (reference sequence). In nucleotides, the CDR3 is TGTGCCAGTAGTACCGCAACAGGGGTCGGGGACAATGAGCAGTTCTTC. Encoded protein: CASSTATGVGDNEQFF.

CDR3 DNA: TGTGCCGGGACAGGGGTAGTGGAAGGGAGCCAGTACTTC. Encoded protein: CAGTGVVEGSQYF. V and J are TRBV2 and TRBJ2-5, with TRBD1 matching 10 bases. J gave up 10 bases and V 11 bases, and 13 bases lay outside the gene matches. The CDR3 has 13 residues. Germline V gene sequence: CDR1 SNHLY, CDR2 FYNNEI.

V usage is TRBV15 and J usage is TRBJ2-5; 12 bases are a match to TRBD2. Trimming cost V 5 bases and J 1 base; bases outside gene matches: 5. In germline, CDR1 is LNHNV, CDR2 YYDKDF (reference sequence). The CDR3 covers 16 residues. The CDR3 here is CATSLTSGGPQETQYF. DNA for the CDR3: TGTGCCACCAGCCTTACTAGCGGGGGGCCCCAAGAGACCCAGTACTTC.

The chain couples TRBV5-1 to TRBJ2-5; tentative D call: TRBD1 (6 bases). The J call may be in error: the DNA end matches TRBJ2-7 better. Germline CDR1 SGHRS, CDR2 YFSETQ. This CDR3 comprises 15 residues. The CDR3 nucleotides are TGCGCCAGCAGGCCGGACAGAGGGGCGACCTACGAGCAGTACTTC. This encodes CASRPDRGATYEQYF.

This CDR3 is CASSLSVNFNYGYTF. The CDR3 DNA follows: TGTGCCAGCAGCTTGAGCGTCAACTTTAACTATGGCTACACCTTC. V gene TRBV5-4 combines with J gene TRBJ1-2; D is unclear. Trimming removed 1 base at V and 1 base at J, with 11 bases between. The CDR3 is 15 amino acids. Germline V CDR1 and CDR2: SGHNT, YYREEE (reference sequence).

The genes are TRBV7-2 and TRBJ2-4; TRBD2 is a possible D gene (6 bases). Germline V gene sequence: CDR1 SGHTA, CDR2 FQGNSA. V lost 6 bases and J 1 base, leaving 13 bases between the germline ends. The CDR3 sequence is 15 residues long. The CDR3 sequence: CASRGLGAAKNIQYF. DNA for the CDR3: TGTGCCAGCAGGGGACTCGGCGCGGCCAAAAACATTCAGTACTTC. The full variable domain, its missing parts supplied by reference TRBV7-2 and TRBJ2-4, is GAGVSQSPSNKVTEKGKDVELRCDPISGHTALYWYRQSLGQGLEFLIYFQGNSAPDKSGLPSDRFSAERTGGSVSTLTIQRTQQEDSAVYLCASRGLGAAKNIQYFGAGTRLSVL.

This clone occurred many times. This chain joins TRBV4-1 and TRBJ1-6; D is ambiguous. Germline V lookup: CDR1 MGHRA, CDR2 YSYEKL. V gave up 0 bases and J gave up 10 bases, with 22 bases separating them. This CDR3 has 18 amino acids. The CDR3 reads CASSQDLFGLARSSPLHF. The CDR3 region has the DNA TGCGCCAGCAGCCAAGATTTATTTGGGTTGGCGAGGAGCTCACCCCTCCACTTT.

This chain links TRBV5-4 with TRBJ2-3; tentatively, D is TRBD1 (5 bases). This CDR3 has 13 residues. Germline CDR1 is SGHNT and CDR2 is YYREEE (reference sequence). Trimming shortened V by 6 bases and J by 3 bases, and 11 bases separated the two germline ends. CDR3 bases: TGTGCCAGCAATATCCAGGGAACAGATACGCAGTATTTT. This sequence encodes CASNIQGTDTQYF.

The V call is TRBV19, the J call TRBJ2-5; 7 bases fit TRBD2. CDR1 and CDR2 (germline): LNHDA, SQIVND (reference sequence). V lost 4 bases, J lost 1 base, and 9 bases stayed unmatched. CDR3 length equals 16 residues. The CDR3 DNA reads TGTGCCAGTAGTAATAGGCCGGGGGGACCCCAAGAGACCCAGTACTTC. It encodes CASSNRPGGPQETQYF.

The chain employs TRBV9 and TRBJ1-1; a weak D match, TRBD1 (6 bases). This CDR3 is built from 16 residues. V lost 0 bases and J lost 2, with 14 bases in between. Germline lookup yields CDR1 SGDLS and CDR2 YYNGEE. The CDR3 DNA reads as TGTGCCAGCAGCGTAGTTCCTCCGGGACACAACACTGAAGCTTTCTTT. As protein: CASSVVPPGHNTEAFF.

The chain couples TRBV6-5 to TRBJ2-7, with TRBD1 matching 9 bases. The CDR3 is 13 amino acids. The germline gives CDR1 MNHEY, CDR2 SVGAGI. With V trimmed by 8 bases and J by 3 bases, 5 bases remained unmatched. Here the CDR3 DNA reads TGTGCCAGCCGACAGGGGGTATTCTACGAGCAGTACTTC. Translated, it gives CASRQGVFYEQYF.

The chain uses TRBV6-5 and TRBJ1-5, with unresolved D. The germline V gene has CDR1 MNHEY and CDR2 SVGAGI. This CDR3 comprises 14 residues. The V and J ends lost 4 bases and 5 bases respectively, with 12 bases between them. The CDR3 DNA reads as TGTGCCAGCAGTTGGGTAGGAGTTGATCAGCCCCAGCATTTT. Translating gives CASSWVGVDQPQHF.

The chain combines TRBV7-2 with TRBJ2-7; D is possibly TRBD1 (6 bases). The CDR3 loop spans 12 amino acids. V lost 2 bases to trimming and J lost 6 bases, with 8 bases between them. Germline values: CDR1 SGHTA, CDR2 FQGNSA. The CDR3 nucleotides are TGTGCCAGCAGCTTACTACAGGGCGAGCAGTACTTC. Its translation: CASSLLQGEQYF.